The rows below give T cell receptor beta chains drawn from one sample of a study of T cell responses to AZD1222 COVID-19 vaccine. Clones were read by immunoSEQ multiplex PCR, and TCRdb kept only the in-frame ones, dropping some. The data hold roughly 97,000 clones, with about 88% observed a single time. Sequenced here: peripheral blood, sampled on day 0 of AZD1222 vaccination. These receptors were obtained from an adult in good health. Each CDR3 is given with its conserved first and last residue. The D gene is left open where the match is weak. Not every row has a clone size; where given, it reads once, few, many or a size class.

V,J,D,size,CDR3,DNA
TRBV7-2,TRBJ2-1,TRBD2,.,CASSLRLAGGRAYNEQFF,TGTGCCAGCAGCTTACGACTAGCGGGGGGGCGAGCCTACAATGAGCAGTTCTTC
TRBV6-7,TRBJ2-2,TRBD1,.,CASSYPDRGDGELFF,TGTGCCAGCAGTTACCCCGACAGGGGCGACGGGGAGCTGTTTTTT
TRBV2,TRBJ2-7,TRBD1,.,CASSADRGREQYF,TGTGCCAGCAGTGCCGACAGGGGGCGCGAGCAGTACTTC
TRBV11-2,TRBJ2-7,.,.,CASSGFRQIYEQYF,TGTGCCAGCAGCGGATTTCGACAGATTTACGAGCAGTACTTC
TRBV6-5,TRBJ2-2,.,.,CASSYSRAPTGELFF,TGTGCCAGCAGTTACAGTAGGGCCCCCACCGGGGAGCTGTTTTTT
TRBV10-3,TRBJ2-1,.,.,CASPNASSYNEQFF,TGTGCCTCACCAAACGCCTCCTCCTACAATGAGCAGTTCTTC
TRBV12-3/TRBV12-4,TRBJ2-2,.,.,CASTGSSTGELFF,TGTGCCAGCACAGGCAGCTCCACCGGGGAGCTGTTTTTT
TRBV5-1,TRBJ2-3,.,.,CASSLEGAGTDTQYF,TGCGCCAGCAGCTTGGAAGGGGCCGGAACAGATACGCAGTATTTT
TRBV30,TRBJ2-7,.,.,CAWSLHRGEQYF,TGTGCCTGGAGTCTACATCGGGGGGAGCAGTACTTC
TRBV5-1,TRBJ2-7,.,once,CASSLEGHEQYF,TGCGCCAGCAGTCTGGAGGGACACGAGCAGTACTTC
TRBV4-2,TRBJ1-2,TRBD1,.,CASSQGDRVGYGYTF,TGTGCCAGCAGCCAAGGCGACAGGGTTGGGTATGGCTACACCTTC
TRBV4-1,TRBJ2-5,.,.,CASSPRRGGAESETQYF,TGCGCCAGCAGCCCCAGGAGGGGGGGGGCGGAAAGCGAGACCCAGTACTTC
TRBV25-1,TRBJ1-1,.,.,CASSEGGVNTEAFF,TGTGCCAGCAGTGAAGGGGGGGTGAACACTGAAGCTTTCTTT
TRBV11-2,TRBJ2-7,TRBD1,.,CASSWTGESYEQYF,TGTGCCAGCAGCTGGACAGGAGAGTCCTACGAGCAGTACTTC
TRBV4-1,TRBJ1-5,.,.,CASSQDQQGGYDQPQHF,TGCGCCAGCAGCCAAGATCAGCAAGGGGGTTATGATCAGCCCCAGCATTTT
TRBV6-5,TRBJ1-5,.,.,CASSYSGRAGQPQHF,TGTGCCAGCAGTTACTCCGGCAGGGCGGGTCAGCCCCAGCATTTT
TRBV4-1,TRBJ1-5,TRBD1,.,CASSQGDRGIMGNQPQHF,TGCGCCAGCAGCCAAGGGGACAGGGGGATAATGGGCAATCAGCCCCAGCATTTT
TRBV19,TRBJ1-5,.,.,CASSIVPYSNQPQHF,TGTGCCAGTAGTATAGTTCCGTATAGCAATCAGCCCCAGCATTTT
TRBV6-5,TRBJ2-5,TRBD1,.,CASRRTGGETQYF,TGTGCCAGCAGGCGGACAGGGGGAGAGACCCAGTACTTC
TRBV3-1/TRBV3-2,TRBJ1-2,TRBD1,.,CASSPRQGRDGYTF,TGTGCCAGCAGCCCTAGACAGGGGAGGGATGGCTACACCTTC